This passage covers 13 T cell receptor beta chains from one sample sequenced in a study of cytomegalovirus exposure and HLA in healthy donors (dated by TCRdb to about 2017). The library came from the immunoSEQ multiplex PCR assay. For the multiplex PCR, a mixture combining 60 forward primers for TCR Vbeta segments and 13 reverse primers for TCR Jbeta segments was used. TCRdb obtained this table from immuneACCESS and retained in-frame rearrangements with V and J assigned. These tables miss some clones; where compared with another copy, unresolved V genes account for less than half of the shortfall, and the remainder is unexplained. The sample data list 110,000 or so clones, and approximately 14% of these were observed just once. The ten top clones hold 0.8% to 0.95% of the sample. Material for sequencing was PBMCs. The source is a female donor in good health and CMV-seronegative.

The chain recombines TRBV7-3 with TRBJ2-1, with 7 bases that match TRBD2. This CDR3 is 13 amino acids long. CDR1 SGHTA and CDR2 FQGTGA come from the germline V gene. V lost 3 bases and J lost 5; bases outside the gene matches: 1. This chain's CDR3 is CASSFAGDNEQFF. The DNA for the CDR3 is TGTGCCAGCAGCTTTGCGGGAGACAATGAGCAGTTCTTC.

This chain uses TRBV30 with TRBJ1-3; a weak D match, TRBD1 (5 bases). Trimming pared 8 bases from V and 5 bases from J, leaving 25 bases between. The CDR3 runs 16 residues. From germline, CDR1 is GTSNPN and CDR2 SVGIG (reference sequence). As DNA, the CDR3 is TGTGCCACCGCCTGGGGTCCAGGGTCTCTGAGAAACACCATATATTTT. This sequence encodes CATAWGPGSLRNTIYF.

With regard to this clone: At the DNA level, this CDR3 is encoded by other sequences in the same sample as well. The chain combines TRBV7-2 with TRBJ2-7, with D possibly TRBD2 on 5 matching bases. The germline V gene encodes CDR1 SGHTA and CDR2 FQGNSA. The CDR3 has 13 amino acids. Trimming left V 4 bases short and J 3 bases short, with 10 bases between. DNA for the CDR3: TGTGCCAGCAGCTCGGGTCGGGGCTACGAGCAGTACTTC. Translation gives CASSSGRGYEQYF.

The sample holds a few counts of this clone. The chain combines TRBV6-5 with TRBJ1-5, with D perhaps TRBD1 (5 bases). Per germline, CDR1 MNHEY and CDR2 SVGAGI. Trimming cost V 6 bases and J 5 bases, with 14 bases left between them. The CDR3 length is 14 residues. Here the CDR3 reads CASRDLQVDQPQHF. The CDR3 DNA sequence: TGTGCCAGCAGGGACCTACAGGTGGATCAGCCCCAGCATTTT.

This CDR3 reads CASSVDSFTEAFF. Written as DNA, the CDR3 is TGTGCCAGCAGCGTTGACAGTTTCACTGAAGCTTTCTTT. The chain joins TRBV9 to TRBJ1-1, with D possibly being TRBD1 (5 bases). From germline, CDR1 is SGDLS and CDR2 YYNGEE. V lost 2 bases to trimming and J lost 4 bases, with 9 bases between them. The CDR3 loop spans 13 amino acids.

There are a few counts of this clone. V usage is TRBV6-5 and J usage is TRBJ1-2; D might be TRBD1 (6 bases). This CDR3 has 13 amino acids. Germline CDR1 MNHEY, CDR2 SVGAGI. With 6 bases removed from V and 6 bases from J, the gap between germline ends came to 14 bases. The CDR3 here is CASRSGTTNGYTF. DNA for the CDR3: TGTGCCAGCAGATCCGGGACAACGAATGGCTACACCTTC.

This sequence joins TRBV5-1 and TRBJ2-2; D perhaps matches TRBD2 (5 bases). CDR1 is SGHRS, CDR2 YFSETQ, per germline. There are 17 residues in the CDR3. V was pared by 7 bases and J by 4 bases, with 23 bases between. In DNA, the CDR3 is TGCGCCAGCGGGCCCCCTATCGGAGGAGGCCCCACCGGGGAGCTGTTTTTT. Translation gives CASGPPIGGGPTGELFF.

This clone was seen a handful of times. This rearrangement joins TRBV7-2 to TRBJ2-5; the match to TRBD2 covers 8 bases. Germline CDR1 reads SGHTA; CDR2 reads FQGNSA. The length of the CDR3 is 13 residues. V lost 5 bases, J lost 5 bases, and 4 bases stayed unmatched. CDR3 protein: CASSAGTRETQYF. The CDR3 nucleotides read TGTGCCAGCAGCGCCGGGACTAGGGAGACCCAGTACTTC.

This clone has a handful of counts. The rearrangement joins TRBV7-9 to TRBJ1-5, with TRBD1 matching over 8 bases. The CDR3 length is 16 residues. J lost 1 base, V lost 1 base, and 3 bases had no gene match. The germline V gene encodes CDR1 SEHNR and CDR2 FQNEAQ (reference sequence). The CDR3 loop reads CASSLGTGNSNQPQHF. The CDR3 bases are TGTGCCAGCAGCTTAGGGACAGGGAACAGCAATCAGCCCCAGCATTTT.

CDR3 residues: CASSPQGAGELFF. DNA for the CDR3: TGTGCCAGCAGCCCACAGGGGGCCGGGGAGCTGTTTTTT. The chain recombines TRBV7-2 with TRBJ2-2; 8 nucleotides match TRBD1. This CDR3 spans 13 amino acids. V dropped 5 bases and J dropped 6; count of bases not matched to a gene: 2. CDR1 and CDR2 from the germline V gene are SGHTA and FQGNSA.

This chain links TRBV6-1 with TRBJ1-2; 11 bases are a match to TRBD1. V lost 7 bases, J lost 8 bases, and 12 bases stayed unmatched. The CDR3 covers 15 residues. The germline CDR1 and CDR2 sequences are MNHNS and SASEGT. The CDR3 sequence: CASTVEQGQGVGYTF. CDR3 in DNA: TGTGCCAGCACCGTTGAACAGGGACAGGGGGTAGGCTACACCTTC.

The CDR3 spells CASTSGGWNQPQHF. CDR3 DNA: TGTGCCAGCACCTCGGGGGGGTGGAATCAGCCCCAGCATTTT. V gene TRBV6-1 combines with J gene TRBJ1-5; D may be TRBD1 (5 bases). V was pared by 7 bases and J by 4 bases, with 14 bases between. From germline, CDR1 is MNHNS and CDR2 SASEGT. There are 14 residues in the CDR3.

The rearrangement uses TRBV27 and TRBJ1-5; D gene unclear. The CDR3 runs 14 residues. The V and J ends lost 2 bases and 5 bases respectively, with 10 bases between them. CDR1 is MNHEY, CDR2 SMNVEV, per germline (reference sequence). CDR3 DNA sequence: TGTGCCAGCAGTTTAAGATGGGAGGATCAGCCCCAGCATTTT. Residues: CASSLRWEDQPQHF.